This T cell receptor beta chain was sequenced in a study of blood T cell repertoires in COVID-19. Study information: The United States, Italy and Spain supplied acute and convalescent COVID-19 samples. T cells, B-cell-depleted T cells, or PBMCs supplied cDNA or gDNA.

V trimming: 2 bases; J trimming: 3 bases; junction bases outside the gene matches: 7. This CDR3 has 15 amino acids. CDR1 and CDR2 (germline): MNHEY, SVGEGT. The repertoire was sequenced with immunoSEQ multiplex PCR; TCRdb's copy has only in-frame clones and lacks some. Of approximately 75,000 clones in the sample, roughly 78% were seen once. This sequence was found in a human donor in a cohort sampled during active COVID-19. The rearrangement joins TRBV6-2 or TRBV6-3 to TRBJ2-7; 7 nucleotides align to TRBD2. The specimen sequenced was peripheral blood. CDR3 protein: CASSYVPAGIYEQYF. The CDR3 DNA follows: TGTGCCAGCAGTTACGTGCCAGCGGGGATCTACGAGCAGTACTTC.